Each of the 8 T cell receptor beta chains below was sequenced from the same sample in a study of T cells in Graves' hyperthyroidism and ophthalmopathy. RNA transcripts yielded amplified TCR beta CDR3 regions. Initially, a first-round RT-PCR of the TCR CDR3 employed the HTBI primer set. TCRdb reprocessed the multiplex PCR reads with MiXCR, giving one entry per CDR3 protein. This table has hundreds of thousands of distinct CDR3 sequences, over 10% appearing once. The specimen was blood. All receptors derive from a woman in her late teens or twenties with Graves' hyperthyroidism.

At least ten counts were recorded for this clonotype. V is TRBV7-9 and J is TRBJ2-3, with 8 bases identical to TRBD1. This CDR3 is 15 amino acids long. From germline, CDR1 is SEHNR and CDR2 FQNEAQ (reference sequence). V dropped 3 bases and J dropped 2; count of bases not matched to a gene: 4. The DNA for the CDR3 is TGTGCCAGCAGCTTCGGACAGGGCCTCACAGATACGCAGTATTTT. Amino acid sequence: CASSFGQGLTDTQYF.

This chain connects TRBV12-3 or TRBV12-4 to TRBJ1-6; 7 nucleotides align to TRBD1. The CDR3 covers 15 residues. J was trimmed by 5 bases and V by 2 bases; bases with no gene match: 3. The CDR3 DNA is TGTGCCAGCAGTTTATTCGGACAGGATAATTCACCCCTCCACTTT. The encoded protein is CASSLFGQDNSPLHF.

This clonotype was seen ten or more times. V is TRBV3-1 and J is TRBJ1-2, with 11 positions matching TRBD1. CDR3 size: 14 residues. CDR1 and CDR2 from the germline V gene are LGHDT and YNNKEL (reference sequence). V was clipped by 0 bases and J by 13 bases; unmatched bases: 7. Here the CDR3 DNA reads TGTGCCAGCAGCCAAGATGGGGGACAGGGGGTCGGCACCTTC. Amino acid sequence: CASSQDGGQGVGTF.

This clonotype was detected many times. The chain combines TRBV15 with TRBJ1-5; no clear D. From germline, CDR1 is LNHNV and CDR2 YYDKDF (reference sequence). This CDR3 contains 14 residues. V was pared by 1 base and J by 5 bases, with 9 bases between. The CDR3 sequence is CATSRGWQYQPQHF. CDR3 sequence (DNA): TGTGCCACCAGCAGAGGTTGGCAGTATCAGCCCCAGCATTTT.

This clonotype has just a few counts. V and J are TRBV7-3 and TRBJ2-1; 9 nucleotides match TRBD2. This CDR3 region has 14 residues. V shed 2 bases, J shed 9 bases, and the junction held 5 bases outside the gene matches. Germline V gene lookup returns CDR1 SGHTA and CDR2 FQGTGA. As DNA, the CDR3 is TGTGCCAGCAGCTTAGCGGCTAGCGGGGTTGAGCAGTTCTTC. Protein sequence: CASSLAASGVEQFF.

This clonotype was counted a few times. This rearrangement joins TRBV27 to TRBJ2-1, with D perhaps TRBD1 (6 bases). In germline, CDR1 is MNHEY, CDR2 SMNVEV (reference sequence). The CDR3 is 14 residues long. With 6 bases removed from V and 6 bases from J, the gap between germline ends came to 15 bases. CDR3 amino acids: CASSPGQFSNEQFF. The CDR3 bases are TGTGCCAGCAGCCCGGGACAATTTTCCAATGAGCAGTTCTTC.

This clonotype was seen ten or more times. The V call is TRBV5-1, the J call TRBJ1-4; D may be TRBD1 (6 bases). Trimming took 0 bases from V and 7 from J, leaving 13 bases between them. The CDR3 loop spans 15 amino acids. Per the germline V gene, CDR1 is SGHRS and CDR2 is YFSETQ. In nucleotides, the CDR3 is TGCGCCAGCAGCTTGGTAGGGGGAGAGGGTGAAAAACTGTTTTTT. Translated, it gives CASSLVGGEGEKLFF. Looking up the rest from reference TRBV5-1 and TRBJ1-4 gives the full variable domain: KAGVTQTPRYLIKTRGQQVTLSCSPISGHRSVSWYQQTPGQGLQFLFEYFSETQRNKGNFPGRFSGRQFSNSRSEMNVSTLELGDSALYLCASSLVGGEGEKLFFGSGTQLSVL.

This clonotype was counted ten times or more. The rearrangement links TRBV3-1 to TRBJ1-3; D is uncertain. Per the germline V gene, CDR1 is LGHDT and CDR2 is YNNKEL (reference sequence). Trimming stripped 0 bases from V and 0 bases from J, with 6 bases between. The CDR3 consists of 15 residues. The CDR3 spells CASSQDRTSGNTIYF. The CDR3 nucleotides read TGTGCCAGCAGCCAAGACCGGACCTCTGGAAACACCATATATTTT.